A selection of T cell receptor beta chains follows, all from one sample in a study of cytomegalovirus exposure and HLA in healthy donors. Measured with immunoSEQ multiplex PCR; TCRdb has only the in-frame clones, and not every one. Here the sample spans 130,000 or so clones, less than 80% being singletons. Source material: PBMCs. The receptors originated from a female donor in good health and CMV-seropositive. The CDR3 runs from the conserved cysteine through the conserved F or W. The D gene is left open where the match is weak. Part of the rows lack a size; the others show once, few, many or a class for expanded clones.

TRBV7-9	-	-	TRBJ2-1	TGTTCCAGCAGCTTGACTTCGGAGGGGCTGCAGTTCTTC	CSSSLTSEGLQFF
TRBV27	-	few	TRBJ2-5	TGTGCCAGCAGCCCTCAGGAAAAACGGGAGACCCAGTACTTC	CASSPQEKRETQYF
TRBV19	-	-	TRBJ1-5	TGTGCCAGTAGGACAGGTAATCAGCCCCAGCATTTT	CASRTGNQPQHF
TRBV19	-	few	TRBJ2-4	TGTGCCAGTAGTATAGGCGGGGAAACGGCCAAAAACATTCAGTACTTC	CASSIGGETAKNIQYF
TRBV18	-	few	TRBJ2-3	TGTGCCAGCTCACCACCGATTGTTGACTCGAGCACAGATACGCAGTATTTT	CASSPPIVDSSTDTQYF
TRBV21-1	-	-	TRBJ1-2	TGTGCCAGCAGCAAGCGGGGGACAGGGAACTATGGCTACACCTTC	CASSKRGTGNYGYTF
TRBV19	-	-	TRBJ2-7	TGTGCCAGTAGTACTGGGAGTACGTACGAGCAGTACTTC	CASSTGSTYEQYF
TRBV29-1	-	-	TRBJ1-2	TGCAGCGTTGAACAGTCCGTTAACTATGGCTACACCTTC	CSVEQSVNYGYTF
TRBV11-2	TRBD1	-	TRBJ1-4	TGTGCCAGCAGCCCGGGACAGTTAAATGAAAAACTGTTTTTT	CASSPGQLNEKLFF
TRBV5-3	TRBD2	-	TRBJ2-1	TGTGCCAACCCCGAACGGACTAGCGTCTACAATGAGCAGTTCTTC	CANPERTSVYNEQFF
TRBV13	-	-	TRBJ1-1	TGTGCCAGCAGCGACCGGGTCTCGTTGTTGAACACTGAAGCTTTCTTT	CASSDRVSLLNTEAFF
TRBV9	TRBD2	few	TRBJ2-7	TGTGCCAGCAGCCAAATAGCGGGAGGGCCAGACGAGCAGTACTTC	CASSQIAGGPDEQYF
TRBV4-2	-	-	TRBJ2-7	TGTGCCAGCAGCCAAGATCAGCAACCCAGGGACGAGCAGTACTTC	CASSQDQQPRDEQYF
TRBV2	TRBD1	-	TRBJ1-1	TGTGCCGGGGACAGGGAGACTGAAGCTTTCTTT	CAGDRETEAFF
TRBV7-9	-	-	TRBJ1-6	TGTGCCAGCAGCTTAGGGTCTATTAATTCACCCCTCCACTTT	CASSLGSINSPLHF
TRBV6-1	-	once	TRBJ1-2	TGTGCCAGCAGTGGAGGGACAACCCTTAACTATGGCTACACCTTC	CASSGGTTLNYGYTF
TRBV5-5	-	-	TRBJ1-2	TGTGCCAGCAGCATCTCCAGGCCGGACGCGGGCTATGGCTACACCTTC	CASSISRPDAGYGYTF
TRBV2	TRBD1	-	TRBJ2-7	TGTGCCAGCAGAGATTCCGGGACAGGGATTAGCTCCTACGAGCAGTACTTC	CASRDSGTGISSYEQYF
TRBV6-6	TRBD1	-	TRBJ1-2	TGTGCCAGCAGCCTCGGGACAGGATATGGCTACACCTTC	CASSLGTGYGYTF
TRBV30	-	-	TRBJ1-4	TGTGCCTGGAGTCCTTTGTCGGGGTACCGGGAAAAACTGTTTTTT	CAWSPLSGYREKLFF
TRBV5-4	TRBD2	-	TRBJ2-5	TGTGCCAGCAGCTCAGGACTAGCGGGAGCCGAGACCCAGTACTTC	CASSSGLAGAETQYF
TRBV2	TRBD2	-	TRBJ2-7	TGTGCCAGCAGTGACGCTCTAGCGGGGGCTACCTACGAGCAGTACTTC	CASSDALAGATYEQYF
TRBV5-1	-	-	TRBJ2-5	TGCGCCAGCAACTCCCAGGGGGAGACCCAGTACTTC	CASNSQGETQYF
TRBV4-2	TRBD2	-	TRBJ2-7	TGTGCCAGCAGCCAAGAATGGACTAGCGGGATGTACGAGCAGTACTTC	CASSQEWTSGMYEQYF
TRBV15	-	-	TRBJ2-2	TGTGCCACCAGCAGAGATCGGGGGGGGGAGCTGTTTTTT	CATSRDRGGELFF
TRBV19	TRBD1	-	TRBJ1-2	TGTGCCAGTAACCCCCCCCAGGGGGATGGCTACACCTTC	CASNPPQGDGYTF
TRBV7-9	TRBD1	few	TRBJ2-1	TGTGCCAGCAGCCCGGGACAGGGAAGGACCTACAATGAGCAGTTCTTC	CASSPGQGRTYNEQFF
TRBV2	TRBD2	-	TRBJ2-1	TGTGCCAGCAGGGGACTAGCGGGAGTCAGAGGGCAGTTCTTC	CASRGLAGVRGQFF
TRBV5-1	-	-	TRBJ2-2	TGCGCCAGCAGCTTTCAAGGTCCGGCAGGGCCCACCGGGGAGCTGTTTTTT	CASSFQGPAGPTGELFF
TRBV18	TRBD2	-	TRBJ2-3	TGTGCCAGCTCACCTCCGGGGGGAGGGAAGACAGATACGCAGTATTTT	CASSPPGGGKTDTQYF
TRBV6-1	-	-	TRBJ2-7	TGTGCCAGCAGTGTGGACAACACCTACGAGCAGTACTTC	CASSVDNTYEQYF
TRBV29-1	-	-	TRBJ2-4	TGCAGCGTTGAAGTGGGCAGGGTTCGTGCCATTCAGTACTTC	CSVEVGRVRAIQYF
TRBV27	-	-	TRBJ2-5	TGTGCCAGCAGTCGTCGGGGGAACATACAAGAGACCCAGTACTTC	CASSRRGNIQETQYF
TRBV25-1	-	-	TRBJ1-1	TGTGCCAGCAGTGATCTCCAGGGGCACACTGAAGCTTTCTTT	CASSDLQGHTEAFF
TRBV9	TRBD2	few	TRBJ2-7	TGTGCCAGCAGCCCCCGGGGGGTCGGCGAGCAGTACTTC	CASSPRGVGEQYF
TRBV19	-	-	TRBJ2-7	TGTGCCAGTAGTCGAGTAAGCGGCTTTGACGAGCAGTACTTC	CASSRVSGFDEQYF